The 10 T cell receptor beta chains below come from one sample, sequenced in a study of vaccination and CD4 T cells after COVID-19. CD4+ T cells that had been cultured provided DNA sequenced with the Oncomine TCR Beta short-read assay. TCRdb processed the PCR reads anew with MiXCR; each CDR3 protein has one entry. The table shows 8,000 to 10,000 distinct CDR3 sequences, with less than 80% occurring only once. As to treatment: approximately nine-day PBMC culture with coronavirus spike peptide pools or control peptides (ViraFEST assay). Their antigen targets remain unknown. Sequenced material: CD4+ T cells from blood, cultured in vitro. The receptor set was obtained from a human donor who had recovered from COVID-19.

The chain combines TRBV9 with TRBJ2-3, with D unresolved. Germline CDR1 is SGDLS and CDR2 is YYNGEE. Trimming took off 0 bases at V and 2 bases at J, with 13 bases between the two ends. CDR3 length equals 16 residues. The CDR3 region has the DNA TGTGCCAGCAGCGTAGTTGGGGTGGTGGACACAGATACGCAGTATTTT. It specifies CASSVVGVVDTDTQYF.

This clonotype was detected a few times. CDR3 sequence reads: CASSSGVSGANVLTF. The CDR3 region has the DNA TGTGCCAGCAGCTCAGGGGTATCGGGGGCCAACGTCCTGACTTTC. The chain employs TRBV11-3 and TRBJ2-6; D might be TRBD1 (6 bases). Germline V CDR1 and CDR2: SGHNT, YENEEA. V was clipped by 4 bases and J by 4 bases, with 11 bases between them. This CDR3 is 15 amino acids long.

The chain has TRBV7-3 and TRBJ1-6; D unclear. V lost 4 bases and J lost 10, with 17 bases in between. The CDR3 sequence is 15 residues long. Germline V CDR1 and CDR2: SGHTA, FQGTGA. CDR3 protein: CASSYLGSGLSPLHF. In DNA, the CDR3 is TGTGCCAGCAGCTATCTGGGGTCCGGATTATCACCCCTCCACTTT.

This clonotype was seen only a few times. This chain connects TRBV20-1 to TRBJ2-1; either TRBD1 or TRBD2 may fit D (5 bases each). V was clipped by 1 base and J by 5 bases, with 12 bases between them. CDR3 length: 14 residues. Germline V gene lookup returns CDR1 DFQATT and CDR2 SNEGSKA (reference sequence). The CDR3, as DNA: TGCAGTGCTAGAGGGACGGGGCCCGACAATGAGCAGTTCTTC. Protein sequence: CSARGTGPDNEQFF.

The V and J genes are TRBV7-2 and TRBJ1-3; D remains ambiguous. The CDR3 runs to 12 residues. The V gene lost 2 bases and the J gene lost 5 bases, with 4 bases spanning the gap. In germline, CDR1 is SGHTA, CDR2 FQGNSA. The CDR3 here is CASSLSRNTIYF. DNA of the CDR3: TGTGCCAGCAGCTTATCGAGAAACACCATATATTTT.

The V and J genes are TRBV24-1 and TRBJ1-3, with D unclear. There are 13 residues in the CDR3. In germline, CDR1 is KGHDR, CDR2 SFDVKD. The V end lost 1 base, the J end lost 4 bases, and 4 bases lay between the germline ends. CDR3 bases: TGTGCCACCAGTGATTTTGCAGGAAACACCATATATTTT. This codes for CATSDFAGNTIYF.

The CDR3 spells CATSSRQGDDTQYF. CDR3 DNA: TGTGCCACCAGCAGTAGACAGGGCGATGATACGCAGTATTTT. V usage is TRBV15 and J usage is TRBJ2-3; TRBD1 aligns across 7 bases. The CDR3 sequence is 14 residues long. The junction had 6 bases not matched to a gene; V was cut back by 3 bases and J by 6 bases. Germline CDR1 reads LNHNV; CDR2 reads YYDKDF (reference sequence).

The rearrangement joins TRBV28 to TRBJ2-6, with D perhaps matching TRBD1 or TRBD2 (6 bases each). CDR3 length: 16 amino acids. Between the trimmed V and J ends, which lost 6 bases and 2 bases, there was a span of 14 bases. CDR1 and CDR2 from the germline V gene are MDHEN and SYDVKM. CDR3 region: CASRLRGAAGANVLTF. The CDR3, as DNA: TGTGCCAGCAGGTTAAGGGGGGCGGCTGGGGCCAACGTCCTGACTTTC.

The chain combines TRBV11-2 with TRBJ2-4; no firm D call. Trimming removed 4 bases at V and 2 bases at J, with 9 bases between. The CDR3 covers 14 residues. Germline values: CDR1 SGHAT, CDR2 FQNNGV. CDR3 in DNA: TGTGCCAGCAGCTCGTTAACTTCCAAAAACATTCAGTACTTC. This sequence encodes CASSSLTSKNIQYF.

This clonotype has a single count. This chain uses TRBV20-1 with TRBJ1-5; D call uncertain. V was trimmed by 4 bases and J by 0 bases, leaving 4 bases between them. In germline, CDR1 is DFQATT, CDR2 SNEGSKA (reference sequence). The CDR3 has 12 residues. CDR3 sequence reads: CSATYSNQPQHF. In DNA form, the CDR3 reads TGCAGTGCTACTTATAGCAATCAGCCCCAGCATTTT.